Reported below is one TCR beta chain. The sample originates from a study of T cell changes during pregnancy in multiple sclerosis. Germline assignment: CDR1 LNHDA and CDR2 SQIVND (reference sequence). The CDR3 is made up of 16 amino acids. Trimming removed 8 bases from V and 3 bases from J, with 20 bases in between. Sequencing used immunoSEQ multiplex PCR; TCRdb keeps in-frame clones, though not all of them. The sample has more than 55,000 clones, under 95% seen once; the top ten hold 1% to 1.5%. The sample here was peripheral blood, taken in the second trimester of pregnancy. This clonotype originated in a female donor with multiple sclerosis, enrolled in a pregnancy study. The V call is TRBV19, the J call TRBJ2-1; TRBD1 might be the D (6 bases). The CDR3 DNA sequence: TGTGCCAGTGATTGGGGGCCCGGCGTGGGCTACAATGAGCAGTTCTTC. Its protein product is CASDWGPGVGYNEQFF.